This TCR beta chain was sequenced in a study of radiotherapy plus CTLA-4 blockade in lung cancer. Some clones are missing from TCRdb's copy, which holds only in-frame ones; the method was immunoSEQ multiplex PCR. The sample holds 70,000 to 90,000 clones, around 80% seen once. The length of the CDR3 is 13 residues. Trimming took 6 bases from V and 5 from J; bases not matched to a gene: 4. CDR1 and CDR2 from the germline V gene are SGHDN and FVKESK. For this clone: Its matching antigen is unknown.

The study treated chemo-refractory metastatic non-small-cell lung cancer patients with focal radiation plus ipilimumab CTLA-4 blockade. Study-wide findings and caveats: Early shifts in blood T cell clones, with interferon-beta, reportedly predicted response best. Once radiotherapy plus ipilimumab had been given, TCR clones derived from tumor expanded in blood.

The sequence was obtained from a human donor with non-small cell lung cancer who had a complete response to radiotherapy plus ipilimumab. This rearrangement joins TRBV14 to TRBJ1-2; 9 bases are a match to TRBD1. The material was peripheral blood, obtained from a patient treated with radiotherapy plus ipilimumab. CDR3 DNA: TGTGCCAGCAGTCCCGACAGGGGGTATGGCTACACCTTC. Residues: CASSPDRGYGYTF.